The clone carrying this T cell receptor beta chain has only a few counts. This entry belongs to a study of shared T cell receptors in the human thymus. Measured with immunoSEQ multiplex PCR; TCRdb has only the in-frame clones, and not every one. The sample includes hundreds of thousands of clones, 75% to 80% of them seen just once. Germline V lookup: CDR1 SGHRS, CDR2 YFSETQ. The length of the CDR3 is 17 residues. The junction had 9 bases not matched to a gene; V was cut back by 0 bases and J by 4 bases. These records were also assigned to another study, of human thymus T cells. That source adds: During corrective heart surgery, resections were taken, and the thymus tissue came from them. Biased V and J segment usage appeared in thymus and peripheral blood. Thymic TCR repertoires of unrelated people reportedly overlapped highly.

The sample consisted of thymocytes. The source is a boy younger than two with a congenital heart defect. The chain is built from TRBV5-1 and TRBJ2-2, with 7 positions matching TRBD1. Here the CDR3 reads CASSLAPTGQGTGELFF. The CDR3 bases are TGCGCCAGCAGCTTGGCACCGACAGGGCAGGGCACCGGGGAGCTGTTTTTT.